What follows are 6 T cell receptor beta chains derived from one specimen sequenced in a study of response to subunit inactivated influenza vaccine. One entry per CDR3 protein results from TCRdb running MiXCR on the RT-PCR reads. Among around 650,000 distinct CDR3 sequences listed, 15% to 18% were seen once. The specimen comprised PBMCs from blood, sampled 11 to 12 days after vaccination. The receptors come from a man in his forties or fifties who received an inactivated influenza vaccine.

The rearrangement joins TRBV10-3 to TRBJ2-3, with 9 bases identical to TRBD2. CDR3 length equals 16 residues. Germline CDR1 ENHRY, CDR2 SYGVKD. V lost 0 bases, J lost 2 bases, and 3 bases stayed unmatched. Here the CDR3 DNA reads TGTGCCATCAGTGAGTCCCCTAGCGGGGCCACAGATACGCAGTATTTT. It yields the protein CAISESPSGATDTQYF.

This clonotype was observed a few times. The chain recombines TRBV12-3 or TRBV12-4 with TRBJ1-2; 10 positions agree with TRBD1. Germline trimming cut 4 bases from V and 4 bases from J; bases unmatched to any gene: 9. CDR3 length: 16 amino acids. The CDR3 region has the DNA TGTGCCAGCAGTTCACAACCGGGACAGGGGACCTATGGCTACACCTTC. Translating gives CASSSQPGQGTYGYTF.

V and J are TRBV11-2 and TRBJ2-2; D might be TRBD2 (6 bases). Trimming took off 6 bases at V and 8 bases at J, with 22 bases between the two ends. The CDR3 consists of 16 residues. In germline, CDR1 is SGHAT, CDR2 FQNNGV. The CDR3 here is CASRPLAAARIGELFF. The CDR3, as DNA: TGTGCCAGCAGGCCACTAGCTGCGGCGCGGATAGGGGAGCTGTTTTTT.

The chain combines TRBV2 with TRBJ1-2; D gene uncertain. The CDR3 runs to 14 residues. The V gene lost 3 bases and the J gene lost 0 bases, with 8 bases spanning the gap. The V gene's germline CDR1 is SNHLY and CDR2 FYNNEI. CDR3 sequence reads: CASSEWRSNYGYTF. CDR3 DNA: TGTGCCAGCAGTGAGTGGAGGTCTAACTATGGCTACACCTTC.

The chain combines TRBV11-2 with TRBJ2-2; no clear D gene. CDR3 length: 14 residues. V lost 3 bases and J lost 5, with 10 bases in between. Germline assignment: CDR1 SGHAT and CDR2 FQNNGV. The DNA of the CDR3 is TGTGCCAGCAGCTTCGTCGGCTATACCGGGGAGCTGTTTTTT. Translated, it gives CASSFVGYTGELFF.

V usage is TRBV7-6 and J usage is TRBJ2-7; 10 nucleotides match TRBD2. The V gene end was trimmed by 0 bases and the J gene end by 4 bases; junction bases not matched to a gene: 6. There are 16 residues in the CDR3. CDR1 is SGHVS, CDR2 FNYEAQ, per germline. The CDR3 DNA is TGTGCCAGCAGCTTAGCCGCAGCGGGAGGGCCGTACGAGCAGTACTTC. Its protein product is CASSLAAAGGPYEQYF.